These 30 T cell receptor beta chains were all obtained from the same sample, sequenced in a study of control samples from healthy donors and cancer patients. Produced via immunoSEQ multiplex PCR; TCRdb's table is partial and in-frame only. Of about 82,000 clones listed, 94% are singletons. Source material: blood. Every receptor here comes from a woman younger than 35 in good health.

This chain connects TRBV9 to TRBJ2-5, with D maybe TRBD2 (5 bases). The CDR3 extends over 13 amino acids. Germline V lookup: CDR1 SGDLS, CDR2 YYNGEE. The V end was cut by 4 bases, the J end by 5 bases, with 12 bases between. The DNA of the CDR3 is TGTGCCAGCAGCACCCGGACGGGGGAGACCCAGTACTTC. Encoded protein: CASSTRTGETQYF.

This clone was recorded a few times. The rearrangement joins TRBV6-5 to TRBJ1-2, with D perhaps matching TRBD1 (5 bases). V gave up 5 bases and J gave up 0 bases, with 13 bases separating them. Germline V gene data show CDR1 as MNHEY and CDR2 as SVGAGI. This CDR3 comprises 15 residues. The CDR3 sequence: CASSIWGTANYGYTF. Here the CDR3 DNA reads TGTGCCAGCAGTATATGGGGGACCGCTAACTATGGCTACACCTTC.

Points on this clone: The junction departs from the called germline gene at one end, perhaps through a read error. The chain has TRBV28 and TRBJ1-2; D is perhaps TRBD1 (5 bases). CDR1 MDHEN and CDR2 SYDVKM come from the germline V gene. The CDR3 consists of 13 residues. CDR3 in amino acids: CASSLAMVSSGDF. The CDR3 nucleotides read TGTGCCAGCAGTTTAGCCATGGTCTCCTCGGGGGATTTC.

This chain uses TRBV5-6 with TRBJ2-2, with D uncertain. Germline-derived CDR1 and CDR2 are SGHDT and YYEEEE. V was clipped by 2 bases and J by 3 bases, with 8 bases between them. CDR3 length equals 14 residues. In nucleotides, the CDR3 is TGTGCCAGCAGCTTCTTTACAGACACCGGGGAGCTGTTTTTT. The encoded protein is CASSFFTDTGELFF.

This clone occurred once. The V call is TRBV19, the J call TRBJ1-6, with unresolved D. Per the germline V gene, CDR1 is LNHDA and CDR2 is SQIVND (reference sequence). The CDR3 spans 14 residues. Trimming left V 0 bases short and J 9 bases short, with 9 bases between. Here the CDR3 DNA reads TGTGCCAGTAGTATAGATCGCCGTTCTTCACCCCTCCACTTT. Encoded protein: CASSIDRRSSPLHF.

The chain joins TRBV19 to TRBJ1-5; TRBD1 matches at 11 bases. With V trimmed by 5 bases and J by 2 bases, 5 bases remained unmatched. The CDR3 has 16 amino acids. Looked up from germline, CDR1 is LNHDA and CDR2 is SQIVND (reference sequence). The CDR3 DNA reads TGTGCCAGTAGTGGGTGGACAGGGGGCGGCAATCAGCCCCAGCATTTT. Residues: CASSGWTGGGNQPQHF.

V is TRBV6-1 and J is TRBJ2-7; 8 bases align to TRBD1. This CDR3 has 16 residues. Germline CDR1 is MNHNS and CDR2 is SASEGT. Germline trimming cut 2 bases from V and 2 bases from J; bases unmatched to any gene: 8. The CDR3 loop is CASSEPGQVRPYEQYF. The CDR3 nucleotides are TGTGCCAGCAGTGAACCGGGACAGGTTAGGCCCTACGAGCAGTACTTC.

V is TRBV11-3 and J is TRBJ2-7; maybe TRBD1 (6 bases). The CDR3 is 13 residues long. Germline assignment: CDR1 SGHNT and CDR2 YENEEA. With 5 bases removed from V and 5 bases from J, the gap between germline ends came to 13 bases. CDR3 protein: CASSPQQGDEQYF. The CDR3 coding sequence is TGTGCCAGCAGCCCCCAACAGGGTGACGAGCAGTACTTC.

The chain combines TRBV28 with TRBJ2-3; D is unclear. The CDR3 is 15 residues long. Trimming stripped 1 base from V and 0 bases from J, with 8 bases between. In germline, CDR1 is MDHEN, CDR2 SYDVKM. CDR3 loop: CASSLSVTSTDTQYF. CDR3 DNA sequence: TGTGCCAGCAGTTTATCCGTCACTAGCACAGATACGCAGTATTTT.

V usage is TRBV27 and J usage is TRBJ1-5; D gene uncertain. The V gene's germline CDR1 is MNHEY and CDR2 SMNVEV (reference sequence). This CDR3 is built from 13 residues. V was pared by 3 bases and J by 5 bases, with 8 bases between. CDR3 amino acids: CASSFAQYQPQHF. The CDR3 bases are TGTGCCAGCAGTTTTGCGCAGTATCAGCCCCAGCATTTT.

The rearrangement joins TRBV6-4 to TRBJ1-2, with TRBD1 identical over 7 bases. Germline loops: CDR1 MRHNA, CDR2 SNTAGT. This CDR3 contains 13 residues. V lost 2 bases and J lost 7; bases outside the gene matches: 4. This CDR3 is CASSDDRVGGYTF. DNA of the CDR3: TGTGCCAGCAGTGACGACAGGGTGGGTGGCTACACCTTC.

Here the CDR3 DNA reads TGTGCCAGCTCACCTATAAGGACTAGCGGGGGCCAAGAGACCCAGTACTTC. Its translation is CASSPIRTSGGQETQYF. This chain uses TRBV18 with TRBJ2-5; 13 nucleotides align to TRBD2. CDR1 is KGHSH and CDR2 is LQKENI in the germline V gene. CDR3 size: 17 residues. V gave up 3 bases and J gave up 1 base; unmatched junction bases: 5.

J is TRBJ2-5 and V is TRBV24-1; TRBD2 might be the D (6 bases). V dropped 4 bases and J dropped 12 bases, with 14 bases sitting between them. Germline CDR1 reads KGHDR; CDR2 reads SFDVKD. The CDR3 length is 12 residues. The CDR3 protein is CATSEPGLPKYF. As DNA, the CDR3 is TGTGCCACCAGTGAACCGGGACTGCCGAAGTACTTC.

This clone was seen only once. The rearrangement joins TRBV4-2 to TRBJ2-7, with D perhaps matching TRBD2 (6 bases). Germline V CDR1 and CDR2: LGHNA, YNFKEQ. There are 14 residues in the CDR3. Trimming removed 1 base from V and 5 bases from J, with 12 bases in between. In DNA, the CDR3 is TGTGCCAGCAGCCAAGGGCGGGACCCCGACGAGCAGTACTTC. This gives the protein CASSQGRDPDEQYF.

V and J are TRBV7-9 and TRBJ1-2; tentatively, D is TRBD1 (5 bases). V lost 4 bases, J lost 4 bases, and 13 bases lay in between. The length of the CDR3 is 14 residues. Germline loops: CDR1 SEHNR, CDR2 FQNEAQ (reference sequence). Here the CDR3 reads CASSSTGTVYGYTF. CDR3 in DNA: TGTGCCAGCAGCTCAACCGGGACGGTCTATGGCTACACCTTC.

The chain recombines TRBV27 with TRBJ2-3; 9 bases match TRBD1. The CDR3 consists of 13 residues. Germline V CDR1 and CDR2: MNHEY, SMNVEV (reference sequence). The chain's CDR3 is CATKDRGYDTQYF. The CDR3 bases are TGTGCGACCAAAGACAGGGGGTACGATACGCAGTATTTT.

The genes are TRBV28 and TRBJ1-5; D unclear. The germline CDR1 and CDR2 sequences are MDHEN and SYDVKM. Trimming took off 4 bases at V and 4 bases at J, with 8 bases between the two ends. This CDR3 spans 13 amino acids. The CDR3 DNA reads TGTGCCAGCAGTTCCGGGATGAATCAGCCCCAGCATTTT. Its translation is CASSSGMNQPQHF. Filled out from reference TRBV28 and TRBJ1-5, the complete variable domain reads DVKVTQSSRYLVKRTGEKVFLECVQDMDHENMFWYRQDPGLGLRLIYFSYDVKMKEKGDIPEGYSVSREKKERFSLILESASTNQTSMYLCASSSGMNQPQHFGDGTRLSIL.

In nucleotides, the CDR3 is TGTGCCAGCAACCTATACAGGGGACTCGATAATTCACCCCTCCACTTT. It specifies CASNLYRGLDNSPLHF. V usage is TRBV2 and J usage is TRBJ1-6; 7 bases map to TRBD1. The CDR3 is 16 amino acids. With V trimmed by 7 bases and J by 5 bases, 11 bases remained unmatched. Germline CDR1 SNHLY, CDR2 FYNNEI.

CDR3 sequence reads: CASSLWQGSNQPQHF. In DNA form, the CDR3 reads TGTGCCAGCAGTTTATGGCAGGGTAGCAATCAGCCCCAGCATTTT. The rearrangement links TRBV28 to TRBJ1-5, with TRBD1 as a possible D gene (5 bases). The CDR3 is made up of 15 amino acids. Germline V lookup: CDR1 MDHEN, CDR2 SYDVKM. Deletions cut 0 bases from V and 0 bases from J, with 6 bases between.

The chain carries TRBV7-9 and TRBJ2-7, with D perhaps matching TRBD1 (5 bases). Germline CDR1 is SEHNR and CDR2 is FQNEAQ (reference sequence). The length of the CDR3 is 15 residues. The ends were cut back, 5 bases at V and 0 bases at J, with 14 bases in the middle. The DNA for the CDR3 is TGTGCCAGCAGCGTTCGAACAGGTAGCTCCTACGAGCAGTACTTC. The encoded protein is CASSVRTGSSYEQYF. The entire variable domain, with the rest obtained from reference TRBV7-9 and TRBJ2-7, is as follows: DTGVSQNPRHKITKRGQNVTFRCDPISEHNRLYWYRQTLGQGPEFLTYFQNEAQLEKSRLLSDRFSAERPKGSFSTLEIQRTEQGDSAMYLCASSVRTGSSYEQYFGPGTRLTVT.

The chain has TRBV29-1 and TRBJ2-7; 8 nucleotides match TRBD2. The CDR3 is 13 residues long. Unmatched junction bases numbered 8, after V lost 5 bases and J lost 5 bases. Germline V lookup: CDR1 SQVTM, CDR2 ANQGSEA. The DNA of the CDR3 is TGCAGCGTTTCCAGCGGGAGTTCGAACGAGCAGTACTTC. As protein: CSVSSGSSNEQYF.

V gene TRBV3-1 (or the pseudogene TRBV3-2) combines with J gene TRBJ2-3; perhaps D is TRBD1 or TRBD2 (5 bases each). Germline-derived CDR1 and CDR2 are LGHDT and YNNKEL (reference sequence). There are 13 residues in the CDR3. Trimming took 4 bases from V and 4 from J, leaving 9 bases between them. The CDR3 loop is CASSPVGPDTQYF. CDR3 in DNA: TGTGCCAGCAGCCCGGTGGGACCAGATACGCAGTATTTT.

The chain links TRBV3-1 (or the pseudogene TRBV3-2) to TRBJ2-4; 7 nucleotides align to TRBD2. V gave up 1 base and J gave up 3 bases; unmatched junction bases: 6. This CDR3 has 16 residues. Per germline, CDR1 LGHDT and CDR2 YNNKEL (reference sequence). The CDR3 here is CASSQVLREYKNIQYF. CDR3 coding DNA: TGTGCCAGCAGCCAAGTATTGCGGGAGTACAAAAACATTCAGTACTTC.

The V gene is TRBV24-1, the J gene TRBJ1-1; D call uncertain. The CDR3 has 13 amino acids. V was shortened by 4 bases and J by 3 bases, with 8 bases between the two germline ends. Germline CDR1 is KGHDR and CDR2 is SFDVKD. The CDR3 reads CATSDPSHTEAFF. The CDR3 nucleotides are TGTGCCACCAGTGACCCGTCTCACACTGAAGCTTTCTTT.

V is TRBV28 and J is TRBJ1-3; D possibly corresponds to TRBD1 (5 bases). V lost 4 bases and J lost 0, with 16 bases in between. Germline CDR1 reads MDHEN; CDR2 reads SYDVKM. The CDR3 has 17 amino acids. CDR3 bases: TGTGCCAGCAGTTCCTCCAGGGCCCCTGGCTCTGGAAACACCATATATTTT. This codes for CASSSSRAPGSGNTIYF.

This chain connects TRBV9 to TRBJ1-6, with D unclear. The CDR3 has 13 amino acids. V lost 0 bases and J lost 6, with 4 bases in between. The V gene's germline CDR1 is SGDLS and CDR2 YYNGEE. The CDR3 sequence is CASSVATNSPLHF. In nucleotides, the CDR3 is TGTGCCAGCAGCGTAGCTACTAATTCACCCCTCCACTTT.

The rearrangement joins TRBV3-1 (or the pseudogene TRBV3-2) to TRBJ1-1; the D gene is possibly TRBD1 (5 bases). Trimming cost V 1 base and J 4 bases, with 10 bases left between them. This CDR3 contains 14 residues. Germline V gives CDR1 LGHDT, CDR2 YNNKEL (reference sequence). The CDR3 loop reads CASSQGFGGTEAFF. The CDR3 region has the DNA TGTGCCAGCAGCCAAGGTTTCGGGGGCACTGAAGCTTTCTTT.

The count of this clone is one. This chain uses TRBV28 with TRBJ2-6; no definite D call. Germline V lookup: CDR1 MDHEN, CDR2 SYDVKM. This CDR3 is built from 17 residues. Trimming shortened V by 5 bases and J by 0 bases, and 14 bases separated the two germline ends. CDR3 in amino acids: CASSPYLWGSGANVLTF. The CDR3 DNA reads TGTGCCAGCAGTCCATATTTGTGGGGCTCTGGGGCCAACGTCCTGACTTTC.

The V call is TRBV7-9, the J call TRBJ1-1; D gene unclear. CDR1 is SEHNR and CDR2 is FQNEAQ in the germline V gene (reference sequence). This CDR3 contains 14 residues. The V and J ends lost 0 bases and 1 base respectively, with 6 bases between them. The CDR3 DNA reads TGTGCCAGCAGCTTAGCTCCAGGGAACACTGAAGCTTTCTTT. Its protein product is CASSLAPGNTEAFF.

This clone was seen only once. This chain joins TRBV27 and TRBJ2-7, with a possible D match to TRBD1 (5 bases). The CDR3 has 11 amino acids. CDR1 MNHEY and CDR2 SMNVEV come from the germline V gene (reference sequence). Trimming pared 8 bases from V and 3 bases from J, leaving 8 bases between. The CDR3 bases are TGTGCCAGCCATAGGGGCTACGAGCAGTACTTC. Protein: CASHRGYEQYF.